The clone carrying this T cell receptor beta chain was recorded a few times. The length of the CDR3 is 15 residues. The germline V gene has CDR1 SGHRS and CDR2 YFSETQ. V trimming: 4 bases; J trimming: 10 bases; junction bases outside the gene matches: 8. The sample is drawn from a study of human T cells and chemical hapten exposure. The time point denotes: patch test 1, 2 weeks after DPC sensitization. Regarding treatment: therapeutic diphenylcyclopropenone sensitization with weekly scalp DPC. One entry per CDR3 protein results from TCRdb running MiXCR on the RACE reads. The table has under 450,000 distinct CDR3 sequences, nearly 5% seen once.

J is TRBJ2-1 and V is TRBV5-1, with 13 bases aligning to TRBD2. This TCR was sampled from a woman aged 50 to 65 with alopecia areata. Some clones in this sample may be carry-over from other donors' samples. This sample comprised whole blood, obtained in connection with sensitization to the hapten diphenylcyclopropenone (DPC). This CDR3 reads CASSHGLAGEGEQFF. The CDR3 region has the DNA TGCGCCAGCAGCCACGGACTAGCGGGGGAAGGGGAGCAGTTCTTC.